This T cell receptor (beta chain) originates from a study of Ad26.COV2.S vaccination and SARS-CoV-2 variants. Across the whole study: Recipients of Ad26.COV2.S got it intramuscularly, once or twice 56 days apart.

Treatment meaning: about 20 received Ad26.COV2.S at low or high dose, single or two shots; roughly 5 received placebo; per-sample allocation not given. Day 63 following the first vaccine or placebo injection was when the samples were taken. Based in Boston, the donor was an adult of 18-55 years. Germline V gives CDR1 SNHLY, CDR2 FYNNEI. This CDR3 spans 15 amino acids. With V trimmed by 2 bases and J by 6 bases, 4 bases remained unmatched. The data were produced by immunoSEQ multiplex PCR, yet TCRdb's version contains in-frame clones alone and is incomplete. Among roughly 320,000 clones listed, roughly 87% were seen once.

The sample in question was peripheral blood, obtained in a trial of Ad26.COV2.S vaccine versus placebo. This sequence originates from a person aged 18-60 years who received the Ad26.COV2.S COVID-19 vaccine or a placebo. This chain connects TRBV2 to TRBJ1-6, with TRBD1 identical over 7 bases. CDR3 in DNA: TGTGCCAGCAGTGAAAGGGGACAGACTAATTCACCCCTCCACTTT. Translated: CASSERGQTNSPLHF.